This is a list of T cell receptor beta chains from one sample in a study of blood T cells in healthy people across ages. One entry per CDR3 protein results from TCRdb running MiXCR on the 5' RACE reads. The sample holds fewer than 1,000,000 distinct CDR3 sequences, 35% to 60% seen once. The sample taken for sequencing was blood. Receptor source: a man older than 75 in good health. Both conserved end residues are part of each CDR3. The size of a clone is reported for some rows only, either as once, few or many, or as a class for expanded clones.

V gene: TRBV5-1
clone size: -
J gene: -
CDR3 protein: CASSIDVAGQETQYF

V gene: TRBV20-1
clone size: once
J gene: TRBJ2-1
CDR3 protein: CSVRRAGRNEQFF

V gene: TRBV27
clone size: -
J gene: TRBJ2-1
CDR3 protein: CAGSLAPSIYNEQFF

V gene: TRBV20-1
clone size: -
J gene: TRBJ1-4
CDR3 protein: CSARDDAWRGSNGFF

V gene: TRBV19
clone size: -
J gene: TRBJ2-1
CDR3 protein: CASRKEASRYNEQFF

V gene: TRBV7-2
clone size: -
J gene: TRBJ2-3
CDR3 protein: CASSLNPSGATSTDTQYF

V gene: TRBV20-1
clone size: -
J gene: TRBJ2-5
CDR3 protein: CSAPTGTAQQYF

V gene: TRBV6-5
clone size: few
J gene: TRBJ2-1
CDR3 protein: CASSTGQGYNEQFF

V gene: TRBV15
clone size: -
J gene: TRBJ2-7
CDR3 protein: CATSRDLGGREQYF

V gene: TRBV12-3/TRBV12-4
clone size: few
J gene: TRBJ2-1
CDR3 protein: CASTITINEQFF

V gene: TRBV29-1
clone size: many
J gene: TRBJ2-5
CDR3 protein: CSVGGLAGLMQETQYF

V gene: TRBV6-6
clone size: -
J gene: TRBJ1-2
CDR3 protein: CASSNRLSGTAQGGYTF

V gene: TRBV6-6
clone size: few
J gene: TRBJ1-2
CDR3 protein: CASSSRQGAVGYTF

V gene: TRBV28
clone size: -
J gene: TRBJ1-2
CDR3 protein: CASSSSSPTEGYGYTF

V gene: TRBV29-1
clone size: many
J gene: TRBJ2-1
CDR3 protein: CSPKGQEKYNEQFF

V gene: TRBV9
clone size: many
J gene: TRBJ2-3
CDR3 protein: CASSVMGTTDTQYF

V gene: TRBV6-1
clone size: -
J gene: TRBJ2-7
CDR3 protein: CASSPGTGLAGGEGYEQYF

V gene: TRBV6-6
clone size: -
J gene: TRBJ1-6
CDR3 protein: CASSYSTGGNSPLHF

V gene: TRBV13
clone size: few
J gene: TRBJ2-1
CDR3 protein: CASSLKWREDFNEQFF

V gene: TRBV14
clone size: -
J gene: TRBJ2-1
CDR3 protein: CASSVGTGARYEQFF

V gene: TRBV12-3/TRBV12-4
clone size: -
J gene: TRBJ1-5
CDR3 protein: CASSLIDNQPQHF

V gene: TRBV24-1
clone size: -
J gene: TRBJ2-7
CDR3 protein: CATSDLGTAEQYF

V gene: TRBV7-7
clone size: -
J gene: -
CDR3 protein: CASSPMLAAYNEQYF

V gene: TRBV12-3/TRBV12-4
clone size: few
J gene: TRBJ2-1
CDR3 protein: CASSLGTGASGVQFF

V gene: TRBV28
clone size: -
J gene: TRBJ2-5
CDR3 protein: CASSVRLAGGWETQYF

V gene: TRBV20-1
clone size: -
J gene: TRBJ2-1
CDR3 protein: CSAQGTDRAINEQFF

V gene: TRBV5-1
clone size: once
J gene: TRBJ2-3
CDR3 protein: CASSLGLAGGPGTQYF

V gene: TRBV12-3/TRBV12-4
clone size: -
J gene: TRBJ1-5
CDR3 protein: CASSLRGQEQPQHF

V gene: TRBV7-2
clone size: -
J gene: TRBJ1-1
CDR3 protein: CASSTPGQPYEAFF

V gene: TRBV20-1
clone size: -
J gene: TRBJ1-1
CDR3 protein: CSVPTGGNAEAFF

V gene: TRBV7-2
clone size: -
J gene: TRBJ1-6
CDR3 protein: CASSLPQPNSPLHF

V gene: TRBV28
clone size: -
J gene: TRBJ2-3
CDR3 protein: CASSSISGFQEDTQYF

V gene: TRBV3-1
clone size: -
J gene: TRBJ2-1
CDR3 protein: CASNPGVSDEQFF

V gene: TRBV20-1
clone size: -
J gene: TRBJ1-5
CDR3 protein: CSARQGVDQPQHF

V gene: TRBV4-3
clone size: few
J gene: TRBJ1-4
CDR3 protein: CASSQAIIGGGKLFF

V gene: TRBV5-6
clone size: -
J gene: -
CDR3 protein: CASSLWGGKTYEQYF

V gene: TRBV20-1
clone size: many
J gene: TRBJ2-3
CDR3 protein: CSARARLRGSTDTQYF

V gene: TRBV12-3/TRBV12-4
clone size: -
J gene: TRBJ1-1
CDR3 protein: CASSFPDRGILEAFF

V gene: TRBV20-1
clone size: -
J gene: TRBJ1-4
CDR3 protein: CSAYDRNNEKLFF

V gene: TRBV20-1
clone size: -
J gene: TRBJ1-2
CDR3 protein: CSALRTANYGYTF

V gene: TRBV27
clone size: -
J gene: TRBJ2-1
CDR3 protein: CASSPDLREPLDNEQFF